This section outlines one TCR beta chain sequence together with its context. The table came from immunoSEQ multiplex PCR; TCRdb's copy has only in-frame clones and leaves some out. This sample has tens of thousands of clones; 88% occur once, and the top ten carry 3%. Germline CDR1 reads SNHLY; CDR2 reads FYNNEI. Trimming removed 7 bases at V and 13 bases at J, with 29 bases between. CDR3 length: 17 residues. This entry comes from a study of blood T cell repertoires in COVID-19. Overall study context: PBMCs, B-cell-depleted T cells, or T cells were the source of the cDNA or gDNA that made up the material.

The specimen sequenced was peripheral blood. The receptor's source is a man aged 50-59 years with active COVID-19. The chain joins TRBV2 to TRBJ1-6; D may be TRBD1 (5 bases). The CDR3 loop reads CASTPREGETLGAPLHF. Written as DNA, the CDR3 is TGTGCCAGCACCCCACGCGAAGGGGAAACCTTAGGGGCCCCCCTCCACTTT.